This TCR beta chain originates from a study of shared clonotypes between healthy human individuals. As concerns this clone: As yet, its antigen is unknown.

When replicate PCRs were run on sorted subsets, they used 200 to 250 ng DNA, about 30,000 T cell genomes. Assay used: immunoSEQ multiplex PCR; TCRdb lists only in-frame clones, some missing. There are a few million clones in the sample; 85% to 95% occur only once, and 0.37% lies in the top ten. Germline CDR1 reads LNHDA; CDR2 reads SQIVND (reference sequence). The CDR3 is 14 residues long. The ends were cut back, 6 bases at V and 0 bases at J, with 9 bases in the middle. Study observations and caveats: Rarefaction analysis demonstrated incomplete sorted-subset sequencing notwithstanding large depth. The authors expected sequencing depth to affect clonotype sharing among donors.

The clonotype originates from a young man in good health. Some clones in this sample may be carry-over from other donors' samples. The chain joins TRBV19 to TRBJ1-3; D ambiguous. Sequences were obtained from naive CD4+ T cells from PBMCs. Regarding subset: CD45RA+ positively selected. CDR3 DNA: TGTGCCAGTAGGGGAAGGGACTCTGGAAACACCATATATTTT. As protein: CASRGRDSGNTIYF.